Listed here is a single T cell receptor (beta chain). This record belongs to a study of human T cells and chemical hapten exposure. The overall study: The patient population, which was mostly female, had alopecia areata, totalis or universalis.

Indicated time point: patch test 2, 6 weeks after DPC sensitization. The treatment here: therapeutic diphenylcyclopropenone sensitization with weekly scalp DPC. TCRdb redid the calling of the RACE reads with MiXCR, one entry per CDR3 protein. Of around 360,000 distinct CDR3 sequences in the sample, about 6% are singletons; the top ten hold around 5.8%. V was clipped by 4 bases and J by 1 base; unmatched bases: 5. The V gene's germline CDR1 is SEHNR and CDR2 FQNEAQ (reference sequence). This CDR3 is 17 amino acids long. V gene TRBV7-9 combines with J gene TRBJ2-5, with 14 bases fitting TRBD2. The sample in question was whole blood, obtained in connection with sensitization to the hapten diphenylcyclopropenone (DPC). The source is a woman aged 18-30 years with alopecia areata. Some clones in this sample may be carry-over from other donors' samples. CDR3 sequence: CASSYLGTSGGQETQYF. CDR3 sequence (DNA): TGTGCCAGCAGCTATCTGGGGACTAGCGGGGGCCAAGAGACCCAGTACTTC.